This T cell receptor beta chain was profiled in a study of blood T cell repertoires in COVID-19. The wider study: Spain, Italy and the United States supplied samples that represented acute and convalescent COVID-19. In each case, the material was cDNA or gDNA derived from T cells, B-cell-depleted T cells, or PBMCs.

Assay: immunoSEQ multiplex PCR; the TCRdb copy retains only in-frame clones and omits some. Among 73,000 or so clones listed, 83% were seen once. Trimming took 3 bases from V and 8 from J, leaving 8 bases between them. CDR1 and CDR2 from the germline V gene are LNHNV and YYDKDF (reference sequence). There are 13 residues in the CDR3. The clonotype originates from a woman in her sixties or seventies with acute or convalescent COVID-19. The chain is built from TRBV15 and TRBJ1-6; D might be TRBD1 (5 bases). Sequencing input: peripheral blood. CDR3 nucleotide sequence: TGTGCCACCAGCAGGGGGCCGGATTCACCCCTCCACTTT. Translated, it gives CATSRGPDSPLHF.